This T cell receptor beta chain appears in the sequencing data of a study of PD-L1 blockade in urothelial cancer. Repertoires were generated with immunoSEQ multiplex PCR, while TCRdb's copy carries only in-frame clones and drops some. The profile covers some 60,000 clones, with more than 70% appearing a single time and roughly 2.9% taken by the ten largest. The receptor's source is a man in his fifties or sixties with urothelial cancer. The sequencing here drew on PBMCs, taken around atezolizumab (anti-PD-L1) treatment.

Here the CDR3 DNA reads TGTGCCAGCAGCGTAAGTGAGACCAGGGTTCCCGGGGAGCTGTTTTTT. Protein product: CASSVSETRVPGELFF. This sequence joins TRBV9 and TRBJ2-2, with D possibly matching TRBD1 (5 bases). With 1 base removed from V and 6 bases from J, the gap between germline ends came to 16 bases. The CDR3 is made up of 16 amino acids. The germline CDR1 and CDR2 sequences are SGDLS and YYNGEE.